The 24 T cell receptor beta chains below all came from one sample that was sequenced in a study of cytomegalovirus exposure and HLA in healthy donors. The PCR had 60 Vbeta and 13 Jbeta primers. Data came from immunoSEQ multiplex PCR; TCRdb stores just in-frame clones and leaves some out. The repertoire holds about 200,000 clones, with 75% to 85% as singletons. Sequenced material: PBMCs. These TCRs come from a woman aged 45-65 years in good health and CMV-seropositive.

V is TRBV7-3 and J is TRBJ2-7, with 9 bases fitting TRBD1. V dropped 0 bases and J dropped 4; count of bases not matched to a gene: 4. The CDR3 totals 15 residues. CDR1 and CDR2 from the germline V gene are SGHTA and FQGTGA. CDR3 protein: CASSLTGQGGYEQYF. Here the CDR3 DNA reads TGTGCCAGCAGCTTAACGGGACAGGGTGGATACGAGCAGTACTTC.

The V gene is TRBV29-1, the J gene TRBJ2-7; D perhaps matches TRBD2 (7 bases). The CDR3 contains 12 residues. The ends were cut back, 2 bases at V and 6 bases at J, with 11 bases in the middle. The germline V gene encodes CDR1 SQVTM and CDR2 ANQGSEA. In DNA form, the CDR3 reads TGCAGCGTTGAACGAGGGGGGGGCGAGCAGTACTTC. Translating gives CSVERGGGEQYF.

V is TRBV28 and J is TRBJ2-3; 8 bases match TRBD2. The CDR3 length is 14 residues. CDR1 and CDR2 from the germline V gene are MDHEN and SYDVKM. Trimming removed 4 bases from V and 4 bases from J; junction bases left unmatched: 4. This CDR3 is CASSYPTSADTQYF. In DNA, the CDR3 is TGTGCCAGCAGTTACCCGACTAGCGCAGATACGCAGTATTTT.

This clone has more than one count but fewer than ten. The chain links TRBV5-1 to TRBJ2-7; 7 nucleotides match TRBD2. J lost 0 bases, V lost 4 bases, and 19 bases had no gene match. CDR3 size: 19 residues. Germline CDR1 reads SGHRS; CDR2 reads YFSETQ. CDR3 coding DNA: TGCGCCAGCAGCAAGGTCGGAGCTCTCCGGGACTACAGCTCCTACGAGCAGTACTTC. It translates to CASSKVGALRDYSSYEQYF.

This chain links TRBV19 with TRBJ2-7; 8 bases align to TRBD1. Germline loops: CDR1 LNHDA, CDR2 SQIVND (reference sequence). The CDR3 runs to 15 residues. V lost 4 bases to trimming and J lost 0 bases; unmatched junction nucleotides: 5. This chain's CDR3 is CASSTDRESSYEQYF. For the CDR3, the DNA is TGTGCCAGTAGTACGGACAGGGAGAGCTCCTACGAGCAGTACTTC.

This clone is a singleton in its sample. V is TRBV2 and J is TRBJ2-1; tentative D call: TRBD1 (6 bases). Trimming cost V 4 bases and J 8 bases, with 12 bases left between them. The CDR3 extends over 13 amino acids. Germline values: CDR1 SNHLY, CDR2 FYNNEI. CDR3: CASSVRQAHEQFF. The CDR3 coding sequence is TGTGCCAGCAGTGTGAGACAGGCTCATGAGCAGTTCTTC.

The rearrangement links TRBV5-8 to TRBJ1-6; tentative D call: TRBD1 (6 bases). Trimming shortened V by 2 bases and J by 8 bases, and 14 bases separated the two germline ends. This CDR3 comprises 15 residues. Germline assignment: CDR1 SGHTS and CDR2 YDEGEE. The CDR3 reads CASSLFRGADSPLHF. CDR3 nucleotides: TGTGCCAGCAGCTTATTCAGGGGTGCTGATTCACCCCTCCACTTT.

This clone has a handful of counts. The chain couples TRBV11-2 to TRBJ2-1, with D possibly matching TRBD2 (6 bases). Between the trimmed V and J ends, which lost 3 bases and 7 bases, there was a span of 19 bases. CDR1 and CDR2 (germline): SGHAT, FQNNGV. The CDR3 loop spans 16 amino acids. CDR3 in amino acids: CASSFSGSGGGNEQFF. The DNA for the CDR3 is TGTGCCAGCAGCTTTTCGGGCAGCGGTGGAGGGAATGAGCAGTTCTTC.

The chain couples TRBV27 to TRBJ1-1; TRBD1 matches at 7 bases. This CDR3 comprises 15 residues. Trimming cost V 6 bases and J 0 bases; bases outside gene matches: 7. From germline, CDR1 is MNHEY and CDR2 SMNVEV (reference sequence). The CDR3 region is CASRPRGQMNTEAFF. CDR3 in DNA: TGTGCCAGCAGGCCAAGGGGACAGATGAACACTGAAGCTTTCTTT.

The chain couples TRBV7-2 to TRBJ2-7; 7 positions agree with TRBD2. From germline, CDR1 is SGHTA and CDR2 FQGNSA. The CDR3 is 15 residues long. J lost 7 bases, V lost 7 bases, and 16 bases had no gene match. The CDR3 reads CASTSWRERNQEQYF. In DNA form, the CDR3 reads TGTGCCAGCACCTCCTGGCGGGAGAGGAATCAGGAGCAGTACTTC.

The chain recombines TRBV6-1 with TRBJ2-7; the D is unclear. V was clipped by 3 bases and J by 2 bases, with 14 bases between them. The CDR3 sequence is 15 residues long. CDR1 MNHNS and CDR2 SASEGT come from the germline V gene. As DNA, the CDR3 is TGTGCCAGCAGTGAGATCCTAGGAGAAGCCTACGAGCAGTACTTC. Amino acids: CASSEILGEAYEQYF.

This rearrangement joins TRBV7-9 to TRBJ2-2, with a possible D match to TRBD2 (6 bases). Germline CDR1 is SEHNR and CDR2 is FQNEAQ (reference sequence). CDR3 length: 17 amino acids. V lost 6 bases and J 2 bases, leaving 19 bases between the germline ends. CDR3 bases: TGTGCCAGCAGTTTTTTGGCGGGACTCTTTAACACCGGGGAGCTGTTTTTT. This encodes CASSFLAGLFNTGELFF.

The CDR3, as DNA: TGTGCCAGCAGCGCAAGGACAGGGGATCCCAGTACTCAGCCCCAGCATTTT. Amino acids: CASSARTGDPSTQPQHF. V usage is TRBV7-4 and J usage is TRBJ1-5, with 9 bases lining up with TRBD1. CDR1 and CDR2 (germline): SGHVT, SQSDAQ. Germline trimming cut 5 bases from V and 6 bases from J; bases unmatched to any gene: 14. This CDR3 comprises 17 residues.

The V gene is TRBV6-1, the J gene TRBJ2-1, with 7 bases that match TRBD1. V shed 8 bases, J shed 10 bases, and the junction held 11 bases outside the gene matches. Germline CDR1 MNHNS, CDR2 SASEGT. CDR3 length: 13 residues. The CDR3 bases are TGTGCCAGCGAGATCGAGGGGGCCACCGAGCAGTTCTTC. Translation gives CASEIEGATEQFF.

The chain couples TRBV5-6 to TRBJ1-2, with D possibly being TRBD1 (6 bases). Trimming shortened V by 5 bases and J by 4 bases, and 9 bases separated the two germline ends. Germline V gives CDR1 SGHDT, CDR2 YYEEEE. The CDR3 is 12 residues long. The CDR3 DNA reads as TGTGCCAGCAGTCGGGACACCTATGGCTACACCTTC. The encoded protein is CASSRDTYGYTF.

The chain has TRBV28 and TRBJ1-3, with D unclear. Deletions cut 2 bases from V and 2 bases from J, with 10 bases between. This CDR3 region has 15 residues. Germline-derived CDR1 and CDR2 are MDHEN and SYDVKM. CDR3 protein: CASSLGQLAGNTIYF. In DNA, the CDR3 is TGTGCCAGCAGTTTAGGGCAGTTAGCTGGAAACACCATATATTTT.

This clone was observed a few times. The chain carries TRBV6-5 and TRBJ2-2; weak D call: TRBD2 (6 bases). V lost 6 bases and J lost 5, with 16 bases in between. Germline values: CDR1 MNHEY, CDR2 SVGAGI. The CDR3 has 15 residues. The CDR3, as DNA: TGTGCCAGCAGGGAGGGGTCCGGAATAACCGGGGAGCTGTTTTTT. This translates into CASREGSGITGELFF.

The chain carries TRBV5-1 and TRBJ1-4; tentatively, D is TRBD1 (6 bases). The ends were cut back, 4 bases at V and 6 bases at J, with 16 bases in the middle. Germline-derived CDR1 and CDR2 are SGHRS and YFSETQ. This CDR3 has 15 amino acids. CDR3 residues: CASSRTGRTDEKLFF. The CDR3 DNA reads TGCGCCAGCAGCCGAACAGGGCGTACAGATGAAAAACTGTTTTTT.

The gene calls are TRBV19 and TRBJ2-2; 7 positions match TRBD1. This CDR3 is 14 amino acids long. Germline trimming cut 10 bases from V and 1 base from J; bases unmatched to any gene: 6. CDR1 is LNHDA and CDR2 is SQIVND in the germline V gene (reference sequence). The CDR3 loop reads CATLDRLNTGELFF. Written as DNA, the CDR3 is TGTGCCACCTTGGACAGGTTGAACACCGGGGAGCTGTTTTTT.

This rearrangement joins TRBV27 to TRBJ2-3, with D possibly being TRBD2 (5 bases). Germline assignment: CDR1 MNHEY and CDR2 SMNVEV (reference sequence). V lost 4 bases and J lost 0, with 8 bases in between. CDR3 length: 14 amino acids. The CDR3 spells CASSWTSSTDTQYF. The CDR3 DNA reads TGTGCCAGCAGTTGGACTTCTAGCACAGATACGCAGTATTTT.

This chain links TRBV7-9 with TRBJ2-3; the D gene is possibly TRBD2 (5 bases). Germline V gene lookup returns CDR1 SEHNR and CDR2 FQNEAQ (reference sequence). The CDR3 has 12 residues. The V end lost 1 base, the J end lost 14 bases, and 13 bases lay between the germline ends. The chain's CDR3 is CASSLVAGRWYF. The CDR3 coding sequence is TGTGCCAGCAGCTTAGTCGCGGGTCGGTGGTATTTT. Looking up the rest from reference TRBV7-9 and TRBJ2-3 gives the full variable domain: DTGVSQNPRHKITKRGQNVTFRCDPISEHNRLYWYRQTLGQGPEFLTYFQNEAQLEKSRLLSDRFSAERPKGSFSTLEIQRTEQGDSAMYLCASSLVAGRWYFGPGTRLTVL.

This chain connects TRBV9 to TRBJ2-3; a possible D gene is TRBD2 (5 bases). V lost 4 bases, J lost 5 bases, and 11 bases lay in between. The CDR3 has 13 residues. Germline V gene lookup returns CDR1 SGDLS and CDR2 YYNGEE. The CDR3 DNA sequence: TGTGCCAGCAGCCCGCGGGTAGAAGATACGCAGTATTTT. It yields the protein CASSPRVEDTQYF.

V gene TRBV12-2 combines with J gene TRBJ2-7; TRBD1, the D gene given by the table, was not confirmed from the DNA. TRBV12-2 is a known pseudogene. The CDR3 is made up of 13 amino acids. CDR3 coding DNA: TGTGCAAGTCCCCTGACAGATGCCCACGAGCAGTACTTC. This gives the protein CASPLTDAHEQYF.

The chain has TRBV2 and TRBJ2-1; the D is unclear. This CDR3 comprises 13 residues. The ends were cut back, 5 bases at V and 9 bases at J, with 14 bases in the middle. Germline V lookup: CDR1 SNHLY, CDR2 FYNNEI. In DNA form, the CDR3 reads TGTGCCAGCAGTCCCTACGGGTCCGGTGAGCAGTTCTTC. Its translation is CASSPYGSGEQFF.